This TCR beta chain was sequenced for a study of vaccination and CD4 T cells after COVID-19. The V segment lost 3 bases and the J segment 3 bases; nucleotides outside the gene matches: 7. This CDR3 is built from 16 residues. The germline gives CDR1 SGHDN, CDR2 FVKESK. As regards this clonotype: Its specificity is not known.

Treatment denoted: roughly 10-day PBMC culture with coronavirus spike peptide pools or control peptides (ViraFEST assay). With fresh IL-2 medium, half the medium was replaced on days 3 and 7. Cultured CD4+ T cell DNA underwent sequencing with the Oncomine TCR Beta short-read assay. TCRdb analysed the PCR reads with MiXCR anew, one entry per CDR3 protein. The table lists roughly 24,000 distinct CDR3 sequences, 58% of them singletons. Sequencing was carried out using CD4+ T cells from blood, cultured in vitro. The clonotype was recovered from a human donor who had recovered from COVID-19. The gene calls are TRBV14 and TRBJ1-1; 10 nucleotides line up with TRBD1. The CDR3 DNA is TGTGCCAGCAGCCATAGACAGGGGGCGCGGGACACTGAAGCTTTCTTT. It encodes CASSHRQGARDTEAFF. Full variable domain (remainder filled in from reference TRBV14 and TRBJ1-1): EAGVTQFPSHSVIEKGQTVTLRCDPISGHDNLYWYRRVMGKEIKFLLHFVKESKQDESGMPNNRFLAERTGGTYSTLKVQPAELEDSGVYFCASSHRQGARDTEAFFGQGTRLTVV.